The rows below give T cell receptor beta chains drawn from one sample of a study of T cells in Graves' hyperthyroidism and ophthalmopathy. TCRdb re-called the multiplex PCR reads through MiXCR, storing one row per CDR3 protein. Here the sample spans almost 500,000 distinct CDR3 sequences, around a fifth being singletons. Material: blood. The receptors originated from a woman aged 70 to 79 with Graves' ophthalmopathy. CDR3s include the opening cysteine and the closing phenylalanine or tryptophan.

CASSLGGVNEKLFF TRBV7-2
CASSTHPGQGSWGYTF TRBV19
CASRPTGQSNEQFF TRBV6-1
CSAGGGGTTYEQYF TRBV20-1
CASSLGPGLNSPLHF TRBV11-2
CASSWDRGLGQPQHF TRBV7-2
CASSYARDQPQHF TRBV3-1
CASTDRDYGYTF TRBV28
CASSLVTGGWAAFF TRBV12-3/TRBV12-4
CASSRGAGGLVNTEAFF TRBV12-3/TRBV12-4
CASSFGGTGGESQETQYF TRBV11-2
CASSITGTGADTIYF TRBV27
CASSADRARTEAFF TRBV10-1
CSARDRLSYGYTF TRBV20-1
CAISGLAGDYEQYF TRBV10-3
CASSVVGWGDIQYF TRBV9
CASSGGARKLFF TRBV12-3/TRBV12-4
CASSPIPLGVNQPQHF TRBV5-1
CASSLLGGDSPYGYTF TRBV7-8
CASSLSDRSGAFF TRBV4-1
CASSQASAALTDTQYF TRBV5-8
CASSYLGVYEKLFF TRBV6-5
CASSPSGRARYEQYF TRBV7-9
CASSLEGLPYEQYF TRBV5-1
CASSLSGPYEQYF TRBV7-9
CASSLTQGVGEKLFF TRBV5-1
CASGPRLGWGEQFF TRBV12-5
CASSFASALTDTQYF TRBV11-2
CASSSSGTGSEKLFF TRBV7-2
CASSLVWPNTEAFF TRBV7-8
CASSLGGTGADTQYF TRBV5-1
CASRTGTPGNEQYF TRBV12-3/TRBV12-4
CASRAGHPNTEAFF TRBV28
CSARPGGGYGYTF TRBV20-1
CASSSGTTPSYNEQFF TRBV5-1
CASSLVAGLSTDTQYF TRBV7-3
CASSLGVSDQPQHF TRBV11-2
CSAGLAGGDNEQFF TRBV20-1
CASGLGTVNEKLFF TRBV12-5
CAWSGDSGPETQYF TRBV30
CASSLGHLYGYTF TRBV7-9